This T cell receptor beta chain comes out of a study of T cell responses to AZD1222 COVID-19 vaccine (dated by TCRdb to about 2021). Broadly, across the study: AZD1222 recipients whose second dose came at about 4 weeks and those whose second dose came at about 12 weeks were combined into one group, since spike-specific TCR depth and breadth did not differ between the two schedules. TCR sequencing covered fewer than 250 trial participants: some 210 given two doses of AZD1222 and around 26 given two doses of MenACWY control vaccine. Trial participants were enrolled by age into subgroups of 18-55, 56-69 and 70-plus years, and around 150, 28 and 57 TCR-sequenced participants, respectively, were included in these subgroups. The full study reports these points: Conclusions about previously exposed vaccinees are limited because only five to seven AZD1222 recipients were SARS-CoV-2 seropositive at baseline. The whole spike protein was spanned by vaccine-associated CD4 TCRs, and dominant responses were seen in regions 160-218 and 743-854. Participants were mostly white British, with more females than males. The authors suggested clonal diversity may have been underestimated. Reportedly, close to half of the unique spike-specific TCRs recognized epitopes lying outside the regions that are mutated in the B.1.351 and B.1.1.7 variants. The 56-69-year group was small, and its depth increase did not reach significance, likely because of low power. Because no day 14 peak-response samples were available, repertoires were characterized only after the peak T cell response. A significant rise in spike-specific TCR breadth and depth was observed after two AZD1222 doses relative to day 0 and relative to MenACWY recipients.

Sample time point, as interpreted from the label and publication: baseline before first vaccination. The vaccinee samples were drawn from two UK trials, COV001 and COV002, one of which was a single-blind randomized controlled phase 2/3 trial testing AZD1222 (ChAdOx1 nCoV-19) in healthy adults. For TCRbeta chain sequencing, PBMC samples were collected from trial participants at day 0 and at day 28 after the second dose. On this clone itself: Its antigen is still unknown. No clone much larger than this one lies a single base away; base qualities are absent.

The CDR3 regions of human TCRbeta chains were subjected to immunosequencing. For the original study's pipeline: TCRs in the repertoires were compared against a reference library of SARS-CoV-2-specific TCRs that had been generated with the MIRA antigen-specificity platform. Breadth was defined as the fraction of unique TCRs that were SARS-CoV-2-associated. Depth was defined as the fraction of total T cells that were SARS-CoV-2-associated. Using the MIRA data, every spike-specific TCR was mapped to the spike region that the TCR reacted to and assigned to either a CD4 or a CD8 class. Log10-transformed breadth and depth values were compared by one-way ANOVA with Sidak's multiple comparisons tests. Imported from immuneACCESS, the table was reduced by TCRdb to in-frame sequences with V and J called. These copies leave out some clones; in studies compared against another copy, an unresolved V gene accounts for under half, and the cause of the remainder is not known. V and J calls and clone size are given by that table; D and trimming were obtained from the DNA. In this sample the table shows approximately 84,000 clones, over 75% of which occur a single time. The ten largest clones add up to approximately 30% of the sample.

CDR3 length: 16 amino acids, cysteine to phenylalanine. Here the CDR3 DNA is all that survives: 48 bases in frame from base 1. V and J are trimmed by 4 bases and 5 bases, and the gene matches miss 3 bases of the junction. Per the germline V gene (reference sequence), MNHEY is the CDR1 and SMNVEV is the CDR2. The sequence was obtained from an adult in good health. The chain uses TRBV27 and TRBJ2-1; 15 of the junction bases match TRBD2. Sequenced material: peripheral blood, taken on day 0 of AZD1222 vaccination. The CDR3 corresponds to CASSSRTSGRDNEQFF. The DNA sequence follows: TGTGCCAGCAGTTCCCGGACTAGCGGGAGGGACAATGAGCAGTTCTTC.